The 28 T cell receptor beta chains below come from one sample, sequenced in a study of shared clonotypes between healthy human individuals. Only in-frame clones appear in the TCRdb table, and some are missing; sequencing was by immunoSEQ multiplex PCR. This table has more than 2 million clones, roughly 95% appearing once. The sample taken for sequencing was naive CD4+ T cells sorted from blood. The subset denotes: CD45RA+ positively selected. Every receptor here comes from a man younger than 30 in good health.

Concerning this clone itself: A read error may produce the germline difference seen at one junction end. V gene TRBV7-8 combines with J gene TRBJ2-7; 11 nucleotides align to TRBD2. This CDR3 has 16 residues. Per germline, CDR1 SGHVS and CDR2 FQNEAQ. CDR3 nucleotides: TGTGCCAGCAGCATAGCGGGGGGGCCCCTCTCCTACGAGCAGTACTTC. Translated: CASSIAGGPLSYEQYF.

To note about this clone: The sample holds other DNA sequences that translate to the same CDR3. The chain recombines TRBV7-2 with TRBJ2-5; 14 nucleotides line up with TRBD2. This CDR3 is 17 amino acids long. After removal of 0 bases from V and 4 bases from J, the junction contained 4 bases not matched to a gene. The germline CDR1 and CDR2 sequences are SGHTA and FQGNSA. The CDR3 protein is CASSLAGLAGVRETQYF. CDR3 sequence (DNA): TGTGCCAGCAGCTTAGCGGGACTAGCGGGAGTGAGAGAGACCCAGTACTTC.

The chain links TRBV19 to TRBJ2-7; D unclear. V lost 5 bases, J lost 3 bases, and 11 bases lay in between. This CDR3 comprises 13 residues. CDR1 and CDR2 from the germline V gene are LNHDA and SQIVND (reference sequence). The CDR3 nucleotides are TGTGCCAGTAGTCCCGGTCTTTTCTACGAGCAGTACTTC. It is translated as CASSPGLFYEQYF.

The rearrangement uses TRBV7-6 and TRBJ1-6, with 9 bases lining up with TRBD1. Germline CDR1 reads SGHVS; CDR2 reads FNYEAQ. The trim removed 6 bases at V and 9 bases at J, leaving 12 bases unmatched. The CDR3 is made up of 16 amino acids. The CDR3 here is CASRPTQGANGSPLHF. The CDR3 DNA is TGTGCCAGCAGACCTACACAGGGGGCTAATGGTTCACCCCTCCACTTT.

This chain uses TRBV30 with TRBJ1-3; no clear D gene. Germline CDR1 is GTSNPN and CDR2 is SVGIG (reference sequence). Trimming stripped 5 bases from V and 3 bases from J, with 8 bases between. CDR3 length: 12 residues. This chain's CDR3 is CAWHRNGNTIYF. As DNA, the CDR3 is TGTGCCTGGCACAGAAATGGAAACACCATATATTTT. The full variable domain, completed using reference TRBV30 and TRBJ1-3, is SQTIHQWPATLVQPVGSPLSLECTVEGTSNPNLYWYRQAAGRGLQLLFYSVGIGQISSEVPQNLSASRPQDRQFILSSKKLLLSDSGFYLCAWHRNGNTIYFGEGSWLTVV.

V gene TRBV30 combines with J gene TRBJ2-1; D is ambiguous. Germline V lookup: CDR1 GTSNPN, CDR2 SVGIG (reference sequence). The CDR3 runs to 13 residues. The germline V and J ends were trimmed by 1 base and 7 bases, with 11 bases remaining between them. The CDR3 region is CAWSGSLWNEQFF. The DNA of the CDR3 is TGTGCCTGGAGTGGTTCACTTTGGAATGAGCAGTTCTTC.

The chain recombines TRBV27 with TRBJ1-2; possibly TRBD1 for D (6 bases). The CDR3 has 14 residues. Trimming pared 6 bases from V and 4 bases from J, leaving 15 bases between. Germline V CDR1 and CDR2: MNHEY, SMNVEV (reference sequence). Here the CDR3 DNA reads TGTGCCAGCAGCCTTCGGGCAGGGGTCTATGGCTACACCTTC. Translating it yields CASSLRAGVYGYTF.

The V gene is TRBV2, the J gene TRBJ2-7; the D is unclear. V was pared by 4 bases and J by 6 bases, with 10 bases between. The CDR3 runs to 12 residues. Per germline, CDR1 SNHLY and CDR2 FYNNEI. Here the CDR3 DNA reads TGTGCCAGCAGTGGGGATCGCGGCGAGCAGTACTTC. As protein: CASSGDRGEQYF.

The chain employs TRBV7-9 and TRBJ1-1; 9 bases line up with TRBD1. The CDR3 is 18 residues long. The V and J ends lost 5 bases and 3 bases, in that order; junction bases with no gene match: 16. Germline CDR1 and CDR2: SEHNR and FQNEAQ (reference sequence). The CDR3 protein is CASSPVTRWDRVDTEAFF. The CDR3 DNA follows: TGTGCCAGCAGCCCTGTGACCCGATGGGACAGGGTGGACACTGAAGCTTTCTTT. Complete variable domain (other parts from reference TRBV7-9 and TRBJ1-1): DTGVSQNPRHKITKRGQNVTFRCDPISEHNRLYWYRQTLGQGPEFLTYFQNEAQLEKSRLLSDRFSAERPKGSFSTLEIQRTEQGDSAMYLCASSPVTRWDRVDTEAFFGQGTRLTVV.

The V and J genes are TRBV30 and TRBJ2-3; D is unresolved. Trimming removed 6 bases at V and 1 base at J, with 8 bases between. The CDR3 has 12 amino acids. The V gene's germline CDR1 is GTSNPN and CDR2 SVGIG (reference sequence). The CDR3 spells CACSTGTDTQYF. CDR3 bases: TGTGCCTGTTCTACCGGCACAGATACGCAGTATTTT.

The chain combines TRBV5-1 with TRBJ1-1; no clear D. There are 14 residues in the CDR3. Germline V gene sequence: CDR1 SGHRS, CDR2 YFSETQ. Trimming took 5 bases from V and 4 from J, leaving 15 bases between them. CDR3 nucleotide sequence: TGCGCCAGCAGTGATGGTCGAGGGAGCACTGAAGCTTTCTTT. It specifies CASSDGRGSTEAFF.

The chain recombines TRBV15 with TRBJ2-1, with 9 bases that match TRBD1. Per germline, CDR1 LNHNV and CDR2 YYDKDF (reference sequence). Trimming took 0 bases from V and 7 from J; bases not matched to a gene: 7. There are 16 residues in the CDR3. CDR3 DNA: TGTGCCACCAGCAGAGATCCGAGAGACAGGGGGAATGAGCAGTTCTTC. Amino acid sequence: CATSRDPRDRGNEQFF. Drawing the rest from reference TRBV15 and TRBJ2-1, the complete variable domain is DAMVIQNPRYQVTQFGKPVTLSCSQTLNHNVMYWYQQKSSQAPKLLFHYYDKDFNNEADTPDNFQSRRPNTSFCFLDIRSPGLGDTAMYLCATSRDPRDRGNEQFFGPGTRLTVL.

This chain uses TRBV27 with TRBJ2-7; TRBD1 or TRBD2 may be the D gene (5 bases each). CDR1 and CDR2 (germline): MNHEY, SMNVEV (reference sequence). The V and J ends lost 4 bases and 0 bases respectively, with 7 bases between them. The CDR3 totals 13 residues. The CDR3 here is CASSWGSSYEQYF. In DNA form, the CDR3 reads TGTGCCAGCAGTTGGGGGAGCTCCTACGAGCAGTACTTC.

This chain uses TRBV6-5 with TRBJ1-1; no definite D call. Germline V gene data show CDR1 as MNHEY and CDR2 as SVGAGI. This CDR3 spans 15 amino acids. Deletions cut 6 bases from V and 4 bases from J, with 18 bases between. The CDR3 sequence is CASSPSRLGSTEAFF. The DNA of the CDR3 is TGTGCCAGCAGCCCCTCTCGTCTGGGGAGCACTGAAGCTTTCTTT.

The J gene is TRBJ2-1, the V gene TRBV28, with TRBD2 identical over 12 bases. V dropped 6 bases and J dropped 5; count of bases not matched to a gene: 5. Germline lookup yields CDR1 MDHEN and CDR2 SYDVKM. CDR3 length equals 15 residues. CDR3 nucleotides: TGTGCCAGCAGACCGACTAGCGGGGGAAACAATGAGCAGTTCTTC. Its translation is CASRPTSGGNNEQFF.

J is TRBJ2-1 and V is TRBV5-6, with 9 bases aligning to TRBD2. The CDR3 loop spans 17 amino acids. V lost 3 bases to trimming and J lost 9 bases; unmatched junction nucleotides: 16. The germline CDR1 and CDR2 sequences are SGHDT and YYEEEE. DNA for the CDR3: TGTGCCAGCAGCTCACCGGGACTAGCCCCCCGCGCGGGTGAGCAGTTCTTC. Its protein product is CASSSPGLAPRAGEQFF.

This clone was seen a single time. The chain is built from TRBV2 and TRBJ2-5, with 9 bases that match TRBD1. After removal of 7 bases from V and 3 bases from J, the junction contained 3 bases not matched to a gene. The length of the CDR3 is 13 residues. CDR1 SNHLY and CDR2 FYNNEI come from the germline V gene. This CDR3 is CASIGQGKETQYF. CDR3 DNA: TGTGCCAGCATTGGACAGGGGAAAGAGACCCAGTACTTC.

The CDR3 bases are TGTGCCAGCACAGCAGCTTTGAACACTGAAGCTTTCTTT. It encodes CASTAALNTEAFF. The chain has TRBV6-1 and TRBJ1-1; D ambiguous. Looked up from germline, CDR1 is MNHNS and CDR2 is SASEGT. V lost 7 bases, J lost 0 bases, and 9 bases lay in between. This CDR3 spans 13 amino acids.

The J gene is TRBJ1-6, the V gene TRBV2; possibly TRBD1 for D (6 bases). V lost 6 bases and J 8 bases, leaving 14 bases between the germline ends. The CDR3 length is 14 residues. The V gene's germline CDR1 is SNHLY and CDR2 FYNNEI. CDR3 in amino acids: CASRGGQTYSPLHF. The CDR3 bases are TGTGCCAGCAGGGGGGGACAAACTTATTCACCCCTCCACTTT.

The chain links TRBV18 to TRBJ2-3, with 9 bases that match TRBD1. Trimming took 3 bases from V and 3 from J; bases not matched to a gene: 4. This CDR3 has 15 residues. CDR1 and CDR2 from the germline V gene are KGHSH and LQKENI. CDR3 residues: CASSPGQGWTDTQYF. In nucleotides, the CDR3 is TGTGCCAGCTCACCCGGACAGGGGTGGACAGATACGCAGTATTTT. Supplemented by reference TRBV18 and TRBJ2-3, the full variable domain reads NAGVMQNPRHLVRRRGQEARLRCSPMKGHSHVYWYRQLPEEGLKFMVYLQKENIIDESGMPKERFSAEFPKEGPSILRIQQVVRGDSAAYFCASSPGQGWTDTQYFGPGTRLTVL.

The chain joins TRBV6-1 to TRBJ2-2, with a weak D call TRBD1 (6 bases). The V and J ends lost 3 bases and 4 bases respectively, with 12 bases between them. In germline, CDR1 is MNHNS, CDR2 SASEGT. The CDR3 covers 15 residues. CDR3 sequence reads: CASSEMGASTGELFF. CDR3 bases: TGTGCCAGCAGTGAGATGGGGGCGAGCACCGGGGAGCTGTTTTTT.

The chain joins TRBV5-4 to TRBJ1-2, with 8 positions matching TRBD1. The CDR3 length is 15 residues. The trim removed 2 bases at V and 3 bases at J, leaving 6 bases unmatched. Per germline, CDR1 SGHNT and CDR2 YYREEE (reference sequence). The CDR3 loop is CASSFSGGADYGYTF. As DNA, the CDR3 is TGTGCCAGCAGCTTTTCAGGGGGCGCTGACTATGGCTACACCTTC.

The chain has TRBV25-1 and TRBJ1-5; perhaps TRBD1 as D (6 bases). Trimming took 8 bases from V and 7 from J, leaving 18 bases between them. Germline loops: CDR1 MGHDK, CDR2 SYGVNS. The CDR3 is 14 residues long. The CDR3 DNA reads TGTGCCAGCTCCCGAAGCGGGGGCGGACAGCCCCAGCATTTT. It translates to CASSRSGGGQPQHF.

The gene calls are TRBV5-1 and TRBJ2-1, with TRBD2 matching over 11 bases. Germline loops: CDR1 SGHRS, CDR2 YFSETQ. With V trimmed by 4 bases and J by 8 bases, 14 bases remained unmatched. The CDR3 totals 17 residues. The CDR3 DNA is TGCGCCAGCAGCCTACTACAAACTAGCGGGAGTGTGGATGAGCAGTTCTTC. It is translated as CASSLLQTSGSVDEQFF.

The V call is TRBV28, the J call TRBJ1-4; TRBD1 agrees at 8 bases. CDR3 length: 16 residues. Germline CDR1 reads MDHEN; CDR2 reads SYDVKM. The V segment lost 6 bases and the J segment 7 bases; nucleotides outside the gene matches: 13. The CDR3 coding sequence is TGTGCCAGCAGCGCAGGGGGCGCGGGGCTAAGTGAAAAACTGTTTTTT. Protein: CASSAGGAGLSEKLFF.

The chain couples TRBV6-5 to TRBJ2-5, with 8 bases identical to TRBD2. Per germline, CDR1 MNHEY and CDR2 SVGAGI. The CDR3 loop spans 16 amino acids. The trim removed 3 bases at V and 5 bases at J, leaving 11 bases unmatched. The CDR3 here is CASSYWASGRKETQYF. The CDR3 DNA reads TGTGCCAGCAGTTATTGGGCTAGCGGGCGGAAGGAGACCCAGTACTTC.

This clone was found once. At the DNA level, this CDR3 is encoded by other sequences in the same sample as well. The chain recombines TRBV5-1 with TRBJ2-2; no reliable D call. This CDR3 contains 13 residues. Trimming took off 4 bases at V and 6 bases at J, with 10 bases between the two ends. The germline V gene encodes CDR1 SGHRS and CDR2 YFSETQ. CDR3 loop: CASSLWGAGELFF. The CDR3 bases are TGCGCCAGCAGCCTCTGGGGTGCCGGGGAGCTGTTTTTT.

The chain uses TRBV7-9 and TRBJ2-5; 7 bases agree with TRBD2. Per germline, CDR1 SEHNR and CDR2 FQNEAQ (reference sequence). This CDR3 spans 15 amino acids. The V segment lost 8 bases and the J segment 7 bases; nucleotides outside the gene matches: 16. CDR3 coding DNA: TGTGCCAGCGCCCCCGGACCTCTAACGGGGGGGACCCAGTACTTC. It encodes CASAPGPLTGGTQYF.